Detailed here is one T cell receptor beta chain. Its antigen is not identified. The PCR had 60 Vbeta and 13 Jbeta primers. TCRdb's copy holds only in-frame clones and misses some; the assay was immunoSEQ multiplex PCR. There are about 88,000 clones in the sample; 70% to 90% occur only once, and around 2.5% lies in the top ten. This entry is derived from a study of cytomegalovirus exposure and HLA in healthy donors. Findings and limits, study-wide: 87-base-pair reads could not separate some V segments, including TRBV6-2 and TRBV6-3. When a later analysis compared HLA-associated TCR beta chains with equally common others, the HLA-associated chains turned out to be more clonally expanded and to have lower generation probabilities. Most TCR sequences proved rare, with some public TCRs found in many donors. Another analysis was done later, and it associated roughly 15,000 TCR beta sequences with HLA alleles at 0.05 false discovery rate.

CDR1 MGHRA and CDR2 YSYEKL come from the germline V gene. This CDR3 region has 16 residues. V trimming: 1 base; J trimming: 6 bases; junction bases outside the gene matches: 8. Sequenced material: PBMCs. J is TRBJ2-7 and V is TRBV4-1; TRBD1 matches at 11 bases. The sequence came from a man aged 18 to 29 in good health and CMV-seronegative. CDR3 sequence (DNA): TGCGCCAGCAGCCAAGCATTCGGACAGGGGGCATCCGAGCAGTACTTC. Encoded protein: CASSQAFGQGASEQYF.